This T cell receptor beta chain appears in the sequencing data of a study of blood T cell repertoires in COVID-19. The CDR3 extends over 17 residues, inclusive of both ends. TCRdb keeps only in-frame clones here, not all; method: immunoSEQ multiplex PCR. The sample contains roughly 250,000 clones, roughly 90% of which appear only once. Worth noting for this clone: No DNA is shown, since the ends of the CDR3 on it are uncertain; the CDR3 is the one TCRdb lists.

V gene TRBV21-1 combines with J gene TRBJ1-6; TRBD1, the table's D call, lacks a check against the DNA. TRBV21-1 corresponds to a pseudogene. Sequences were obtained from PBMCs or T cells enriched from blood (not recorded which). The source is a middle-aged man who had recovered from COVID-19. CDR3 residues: CASSKVARGTPNSPLHF.